One T cell receptor beta chain is described in this entry. Its antigen is not known. Time point meaning: pre-treatment sample, taken before nivolumab and TIL therapy. The libraries were made with immunoSEQ v3. Data came from immunoSEQ multiplex PCR; TCRdb stores just in-frame clones and leaves some out. Of about 59,000 clones listed, less than 75% are singletons. The data stem from a study of TIL therapy for anti-PD-1-resistant metastatic lung cancer. Study in general: By whole-exome sequencing, median non-synonymous tumor mutation burden was approximately 1.6 mutations per megabase.

CDR3 length: 15 amino acids. The trim removed 2 bases at V and 6 bases at J, leaving 8 bases unmatched. Germline-derived CDR1 and CDR2 are MNHEY and SMNVEV (reference sequence). General study points: TIL clonotype persistence in blood showed no apparent association with response.

Sequenced here: blood, sampled at baseline. This clonotype was sampled from a person aged 25 to 79 with non-small cell lung cancer. The V call is TRBV27, the J call TRBJ2-7, with 9 nucleotides matching TRBD2. This CDR3 is CASSLILAGFSEQYF. The CDR3 DNA sequence: TGTGCCAGCAGTTTAATTCTAGCGGGATTTTCCGAGCAGTACTTC.